The rows below give T cell receptor beta chains drawn from one sample of a study of blood T cell repertoires in COVID-19. Clones were sequenced by immunoSEQ multiplex PCR, and TCRdb holds only the in-frame ones, with some missing. The repertoire holds about 280,000 clones, with around 85% as singletons. Sequences were obtained from peripheral blood. These receptors were taken from a man between 45 and 60 years old with active or convalescent COVID-19. CDR3s include the opening cysteine and the closing phenylalanine or tryptophan. Each record gives: V gene, D gene, J gene, CDR3 length, clone size, CDR3 DNA, CDR3 protein. A D gene is named only where the DNA matches it firmly. The size entry is marked missing in some rows and otherwise reads once, few, many or a size class.

V gene: TRBV6-8; D gene: -; J gene: TRBJ1-5; CDR3 length: 15; clone size: -; CDR3 DNA: TGTGCCAGCAGTTACGAGGGAAGTGACAATCAGCCCCAGCATTTT; CDR3 protein: CASSYEGSDNQPQHF
V gene: TRBV4-1; D gene: TRBD1; J gene: TRBJ1-6; CDR3 length: 15; clone size: -; CDR3 DNA: TGCGCCAGCAGCCAAGATAGACAGGGAGGCGGGCCCCTCCACTTT; CDR3 protein: CASSQDRQGGGPLHF
V gene: TRBV3-1/TRBV3-2; D gene: TRBD2; J gene: TRBJ2-1; CDR3 length: 18; clone size: once; CDR3 DNA: TGTGCCAGCAGCCAAGATGGTAGACGGCTAGCGGGAGGCGGCGAGCAGTTCTTC; CDR3 protein: CASSQDGRRLAGGGEQFF
V gene: TRBV6-6; D gene: TRBD1; J gene: TRBJ1-4; CDR3 length: 14; clone size: -; CDR3 DNA: TGTGCCAGCAGTTCAGGGGGCGTAGGGGAAAAACTGTTTTTT; CDR3 protein: CASSSGGVGEKLFF
V gene: TRBV5-1; D gene: -; J gene: TRBJ1-1; CDR3 length: 15; clone size: -; CDR3 DNA: TGCGCCAGCAGCCCCATTGGGGGCAGGGGCACTGAAGCTTTCTTT; CDR3 protein: CASSPIGGRGTEAFF
V gene: TRBV7-9; D gene: -; J gene: TRBJ1-2; CDR3 length: 12; clone size: -; CDR3 DNA: TGTGCCAGCAGCTTAGAAGGGGCTGGCTACACCTTC; CDR3 protein: CASSLEGAGYTF
V gene: TRBV7-9; D gene: TRBD1; J gene: TRBJ1-5; CDR3 length: 15; clone size: -; CDR3 DNA: TGTGCCAGCAGCCCGACAGGGAGTAGCAATCAGCCCCAGCATTTT; CDR3 protein: CASSPTGSSNQPQHF
V gene: TRBV7-9; D gene: -; J gene: TRBJ2-7; CDR3 length: 17; clone size: -; CDR3 DNA: TGTGCCAGCACCCGAGGTACCCCCGGGAGCCCAACCTACGAGCAGTACTTC; CDR3 protein: CASTRGTPGSPTYEQYF
V gene: TRBV6-2/TRBV6-3; D gene: -; J gene: TRBJ2-5; CDR3 length: 11; clone size: -; CDR3 DNA: TGTGCCAGCAGTCAACAGGGGACCCAGTACTTC; CDR3 protein: CASSQQGTQYF
V gene: TRBV9; D gene: -; J gene: TRBJ1-1; CDR3 length: 13; clone size: -; CDR3 DNA: TGTGCCAGCAGCGTAGCTGGAGGGTCAGAAGCTTTCTTT; CDR3 protein: CASSVAGGSEAFF
V gene: TRBV5-6; D gene: -; J gene: TRBJ1-1; CDR3 length: 17; clone size: few; CDR3 DNA: TGTGCCAGCAGCTTGTATGCCCTCATAGGGGTGAACACTGAAGCTTTCTTT; CDR3 protein: CASSLYALIGVNTEAFF
V gene: TRBV12-3/TRBV12-4; D gene: TRBD1; J gene: TRBJ1-2; CDR3 length: 13; clone size: -; CDR3 DNA: TGTGCCAGCAGCCCCGGGACAGGTTATGGCTACACCTTC; CDR3 protein: CASSPGTGYGYTF
V gene: TRBV5-5; D gene: -; J gene: TRBJ2-2; CDR3 length: 13; clone size: -; CDR3 DNA: TGTGCCAGCAGCTTGTCACCTAATGGGGAGCTGTTTTTT; CDR3 protein: CASSLSPNGELFF
V gene: TRBV12-3/TRBV12-4; D gene: -; J gene: TRBJ2-7; CDR3 length: 13; clone size: -; CDR3 DNA: TGTGCCAGCAGTTCCCACGAGCTCTACGAGCAGTACTTC; CDR3 protein: CASSSHELYEQYF
V gene: TRBV5-1; D gene: TRBD1; J gene: TRBJ2-1; CDR3 length: 13; clone size: -; CDR3 DNA: TGCGCCAGCAGCGTGACAGGGGGCAATGAGCAGTTCTTC; CDR3 protein: CASSVTGGNEQFF
V gene: TRBV12-5; D gene: TRBD2; J gene: TRBJ2-7; CDR3 length: 16; clone size: -; CDR3 DNA: TGTGCTAGTGGAGGGACTAGCGGGAGGGTATCCTACGAGCAGTACTTC; CDR3 protein: CASGGTSGRVSYEQYF
V gene: TRBV5-1; D gene: TRBD1; J gene: TRBJ1-4; CDR3 length: 16; clone size: -; CDR3 DNA: TGCGCCAGCAGCCGGGGTCCGGGACAGGACCTTGAAAAACTGTTTTTT; CDR3 protein: CASSRGPGQDLEKLFF
V gene: TRBV5-1; D gene: -; J gene: TRBJ1-1; CDR3 length: 15; clone size: -; CDR3 DNA: TGCGCCAGCAGCTCCGGGGCGGGGGCTGGGACTGAAGCTTTCTTT; CDR3 protein: CASSSGAGAGTEAFF
V gene: TRBV5-5; D gene: -; J gene: TRBJ1-3; CDR3 length: 17; clone size: -; CDR3 DNA: TGTGCCAGCAGCTCGATCTACCCGACAGCCTCTGGAAACACCATATATTTT; CDR3 protein: CASSSIYPTASGNTIYF
V gene: TRBV10-3; D gene: TRBD1; J gene: TRBJ2-7; CDR3 length: 14; clone size: -; CDR3 DNA: TGTGCCATCAGTGACCCGGACAGGATACGCGAGCAGTACTTC; CDR3 protein: CAISDPDRIREQYF
V gene: TRBV15; D gene: -; J gene: TRBJ2-7; CDR3 length: 14; clone size: few; CDR3 DNA: TGTGCCACCTCCTCCGGAGGACAGTACTACGAGCAGTACTTC; CDR3 protein: CATSSGGQYYEQYF
V gene: TRBV6-5; D gene: -; J gene: TRBJ2-7; CDR3 length: 11; clone size: -; CDR3 DNA: TGTGCCAGCAGTCCAGGGGCCGAGCAGTACTTC; CDR3 protein: CASSPGAEQYF
V gene: TRBV20-1; D gene: -; J gene: TRBJ1-5; CDR3 length: 11; clone size: -; CDR3 DNA: TGCAGTGCGTCCCTGGGCGTGGCCCAGCATTTT; CDR3 protein: CSASLGVAQHF
V gene: TRBV29-1; D gene: -; J gene: TRBJ2-4; CDR3 length: 13; clone size: -; CDR3 DNA: TGCAGCGCCCGAGGAGTAGCCAAAAACATTCAGTACTTC; CDR3 protein: CSARGVAKNIQYF
V gene: TRBV12-2; D gene: -; J gene: TRBJ1-5; CDR3 length: 14; clone size: -; CDR3 DNA: TGTGCAAGTCGCTTAGCAGGGGGCTGTCAGCCCCAGCATTTT; CDR3 protein: CASRLAGGCQPQHF
V gene: TRBV5-4; D gene: -; J gene: TRBJ2-5; CDR3 length: 13; clone size: -; CDR3 DNA: TGTGCCAGCACCTTGGGGGCCCAAGAGACCCAGTACTTC; CDR3 protein: CASTLGAQETQYF
V gene: TRBV7-9; D gene: TRBD2; J gene: TRBJ2-5; CDR3 length: 15; clone size: once; CDR3 DNA: TGTGCCAGCAGCTTACAGCTAGCGGGTCAAGAGACCCAGTACTTC; CDR3 protein: CASSLQLAGQETQYF
V gene: TRBV30; D gene: -; J gene: TRBJ1-1; CDR3 length: 13; clone size: -; CDR3 DNA: TGTGCCTGGGGTCACGGTGGGGGACATGGGGCTTTCTTT; CDR3 protein: CAWGHGGGHGAFF
V gene: TRBV6-5; D gene: -; J gene: TRBJ2-7; CDR3 length: 15; clone size: -; CDR3 DNA: TGTGCCAGCAGAGGGGGGGGAGGGGAGTCCTACGAGCAGTACTTC; CDR3 protein: CASRGGGGESYEQYF
V gene: TRBV5-6; D gene: TRBD1; J gene: TRBJ2-7; CDR3 length: 14; clone size: -; CDR3 DNA: TGTGCCAGCAGCTTGTTCGGGACAGGACACGAGCAGTACTTC; CDR3 protein: CASSLFGTGHEQYF
V gene: TRBV21-1; D gene: -; J gene: TRBJ2-2; CDR3 length: 19; clone size: -; CDR3 DNA: TGTGCCAGCAGCAAAGGGGCAGGGAAACCGATTTTTAACACCGGGGAGCTGTTTTTT; CDR3 protein: CASSKGAGKPIFNTGELFF